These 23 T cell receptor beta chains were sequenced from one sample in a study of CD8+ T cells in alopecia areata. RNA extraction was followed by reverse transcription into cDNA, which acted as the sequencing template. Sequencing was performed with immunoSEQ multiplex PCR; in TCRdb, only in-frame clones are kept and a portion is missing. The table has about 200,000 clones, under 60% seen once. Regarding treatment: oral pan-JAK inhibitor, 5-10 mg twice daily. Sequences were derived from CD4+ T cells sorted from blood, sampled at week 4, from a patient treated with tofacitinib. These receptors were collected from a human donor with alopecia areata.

Written as DNA, the CDR3 is TGCGCCAGCAGCATCATACAGGGACACTATGGCTACACCTTC. Its translation: CASSIIQGHYGYTF. The chain has TRBV5-1 and TRBJ1-2; maybe TRBD1 (6 bases). The CDR3 is 14 residues long. Between the trimmed V and J ends, which lost 4 bases and 3 bases, there was a span of 13 bases. The germline V gene has CDR1 SGHRS and CDR2 YFSETQ.

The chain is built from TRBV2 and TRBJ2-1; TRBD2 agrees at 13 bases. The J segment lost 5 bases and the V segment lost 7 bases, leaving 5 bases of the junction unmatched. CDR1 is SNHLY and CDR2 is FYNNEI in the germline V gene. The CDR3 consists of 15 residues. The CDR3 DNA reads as TGTGCCAGCACTCTACTAGCGGGGGGGAACAATGAGCAGTTCTTC. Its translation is CASTLLAGGNNEQFF. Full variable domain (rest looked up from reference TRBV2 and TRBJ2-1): EPEVTQTPSHQVTQMGQEVILRCVPISNHLYFYWYRQILGQKVEFLVSFYNNEISEKSEIFDDQFSVERPDGSNFTLKIRSTKLEDSAMYFCASTLLAGGNNEQFFGPGTRLTVL.

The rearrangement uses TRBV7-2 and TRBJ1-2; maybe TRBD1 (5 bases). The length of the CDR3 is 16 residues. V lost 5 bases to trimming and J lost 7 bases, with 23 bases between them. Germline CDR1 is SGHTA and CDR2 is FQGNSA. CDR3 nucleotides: TGTGCCAGCAGCCATCCCTCGTCAAAAGGGGAGGGTGGCTACACCTTC. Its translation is CASSHPSSKGEGGYTF.

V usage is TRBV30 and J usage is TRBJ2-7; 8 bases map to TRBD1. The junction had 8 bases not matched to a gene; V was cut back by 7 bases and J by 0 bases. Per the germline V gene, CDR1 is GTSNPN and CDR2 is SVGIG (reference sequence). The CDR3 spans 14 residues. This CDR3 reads CAYSGQAASYEQYF. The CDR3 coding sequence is TGTGCCTACTCGGGACAGGCCGCCTCCTACGAGCAGTACTTC.

CDR3 sequence: CAWSTFGQLNTEAFF. The CDR3, as DNA: TGTGCCTGGAGTACCTTCGGGCAGCTAAACACTGAAGCTTTCTTT. The genes are TRBV30 and TRBJ1-1; no clear D gene. Germline CDR1 and CDR2: GTSNPN and SVGIG (reference sequence). Trimming cost V 2 bases and J 2 bases, with 15 bases left between them. The CDR3 covers 15 residues.

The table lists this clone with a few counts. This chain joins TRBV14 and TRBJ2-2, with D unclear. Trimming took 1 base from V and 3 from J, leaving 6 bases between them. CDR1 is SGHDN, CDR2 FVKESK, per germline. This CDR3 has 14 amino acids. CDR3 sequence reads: CASSQVFDTGELFF. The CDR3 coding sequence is TGTGCCAGCAGCCAAGTTTTTGACACCGGGGAGCTGTTTTTT.

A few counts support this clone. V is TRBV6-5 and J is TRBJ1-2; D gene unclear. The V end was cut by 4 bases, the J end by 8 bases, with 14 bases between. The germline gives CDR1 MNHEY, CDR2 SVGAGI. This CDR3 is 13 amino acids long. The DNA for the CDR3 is TGTGCCAGCAGTTTCGCAGGTCTGGGCGGCTACACCTTC. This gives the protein CASSFAGLGGYTF.

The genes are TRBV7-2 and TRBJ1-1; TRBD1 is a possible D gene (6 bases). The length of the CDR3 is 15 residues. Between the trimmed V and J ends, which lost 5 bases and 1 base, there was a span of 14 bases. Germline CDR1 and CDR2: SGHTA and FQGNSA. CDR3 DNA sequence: TGTGCCAGCAGCCCGACGAGACAGGCGAACACTGAAGCTTTCTTT. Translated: CASSPTRQANTEAFF.

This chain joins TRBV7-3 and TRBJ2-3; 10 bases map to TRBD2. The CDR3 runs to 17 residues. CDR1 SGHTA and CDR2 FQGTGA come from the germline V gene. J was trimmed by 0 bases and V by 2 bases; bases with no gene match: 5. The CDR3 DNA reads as TGTGCCAGCAGCTTAGGGATTAGCGGGGGGAGCACAGATACGCAGTATTTT. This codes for CASSLGISGGSTDTQYF.

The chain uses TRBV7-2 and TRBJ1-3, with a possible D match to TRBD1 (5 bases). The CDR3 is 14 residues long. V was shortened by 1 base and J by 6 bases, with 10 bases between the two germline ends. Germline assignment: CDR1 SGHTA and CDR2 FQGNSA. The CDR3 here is CASSLGWGLNTIYF. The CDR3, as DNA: TGTGCCAGCAGCTTAGGTTGGGGGTTAAACACCATATATTTT.

This CDR3 reads CASSQDPDRDTQYF. The DNA of the CDR3 is TGCGCCAGCAGCCAAGACCCGGACAGGGATACGCAGTATTTT. The chain is built from TRBV4-1 and TRBJ2-3, with 7 bases aligning to TRBD1. CDR1 and CDR2 (germline): MGHRA, YSYEKL. J gave up 6 bases and V 0 bases, and 3 bases lay outside the gene matches. The CDR3 runs 14 residues.

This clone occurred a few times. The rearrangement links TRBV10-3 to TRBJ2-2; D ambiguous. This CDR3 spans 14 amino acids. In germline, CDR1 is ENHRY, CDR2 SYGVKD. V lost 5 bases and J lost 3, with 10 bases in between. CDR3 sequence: CAISNEVDTGELFF. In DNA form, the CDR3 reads TGTGCCATCAGTAACGAGGTGGACACCGGGGAGCTGTTTTTT.

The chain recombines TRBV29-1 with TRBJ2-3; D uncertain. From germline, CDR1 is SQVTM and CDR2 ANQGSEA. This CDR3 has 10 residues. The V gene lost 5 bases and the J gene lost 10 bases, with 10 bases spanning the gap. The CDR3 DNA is TGCAGCGTTTTTGAGGTTGCGCAGTATTTT. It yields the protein CSVFEVAQYF.

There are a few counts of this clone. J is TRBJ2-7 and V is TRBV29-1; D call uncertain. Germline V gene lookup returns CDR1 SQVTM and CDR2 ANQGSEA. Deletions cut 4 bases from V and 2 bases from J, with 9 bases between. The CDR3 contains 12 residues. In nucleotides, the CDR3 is TGCAGCGTTGGCAGATCTCCCTACGAGCAGTACTTC. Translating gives CSVGRSPYEQYF.

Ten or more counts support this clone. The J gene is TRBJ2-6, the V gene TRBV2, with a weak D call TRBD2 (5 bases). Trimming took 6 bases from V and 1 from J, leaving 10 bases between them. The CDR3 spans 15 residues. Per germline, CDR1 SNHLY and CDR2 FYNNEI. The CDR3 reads CASSPTGSGANVLTF. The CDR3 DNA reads TGTGCCAGCAGCCCAACGGGGTCTGGGGCCAACGTCCTGACTTTC. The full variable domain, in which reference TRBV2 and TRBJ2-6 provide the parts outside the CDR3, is EPEVTQTPSHQVTQMGQEVILRCVPISNHLYFYWYRQILGQKVEFLVSFYNNEISEKSEIFDDQFSVERPDGSNFTLKIRSTKLEDSAMYFCASSPTGSGANVLTFGAGSRLTVL.

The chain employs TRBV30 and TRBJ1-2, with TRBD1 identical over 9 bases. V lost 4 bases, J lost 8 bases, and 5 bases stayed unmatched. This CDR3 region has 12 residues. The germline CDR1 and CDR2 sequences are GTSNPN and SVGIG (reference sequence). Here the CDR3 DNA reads TGTGCCTGGAAGGACAGGGGCTACGGCTACACCTTC. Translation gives CAWKDRGYGYTF.

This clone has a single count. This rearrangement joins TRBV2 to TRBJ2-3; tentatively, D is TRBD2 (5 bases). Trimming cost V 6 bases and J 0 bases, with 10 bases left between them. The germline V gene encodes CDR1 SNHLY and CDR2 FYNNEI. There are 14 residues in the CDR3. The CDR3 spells CASRERTSTDTQYF. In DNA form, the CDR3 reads TGTGCCAGCAGGGAAAGGACTAGCACAGATACGCAGTATTTT. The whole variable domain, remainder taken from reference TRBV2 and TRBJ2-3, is EPEVTQTPSHQVTQMGQEVILRCVPISNHLYFYWYRQILGQKVEFLVSFYNNEISEKSEIFDDQFSVERPDGSNFTLKIRSTKLEDSAMYFCASRERTSTDTQYFGPGTRLTVL.

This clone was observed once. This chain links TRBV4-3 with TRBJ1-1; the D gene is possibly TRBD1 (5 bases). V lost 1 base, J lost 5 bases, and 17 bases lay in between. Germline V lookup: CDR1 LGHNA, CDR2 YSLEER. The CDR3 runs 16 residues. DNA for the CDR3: TGCGCCAGCAGCCAAGGTTCCATCGCAGGGAGAACTGAAGCTTTCTTT. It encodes CASSQGSIAGRTEAFF.

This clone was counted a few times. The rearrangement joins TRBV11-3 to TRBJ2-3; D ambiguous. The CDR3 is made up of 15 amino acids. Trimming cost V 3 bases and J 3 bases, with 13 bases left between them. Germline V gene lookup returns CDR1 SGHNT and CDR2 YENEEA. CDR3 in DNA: TGTGCCAGCAGCTTGAGTACGCCCGATACAGATACGCAGTATTTT. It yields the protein CASSLSTPDTDTQYF.

The CDR3 DNA reads TGTGCCTCCGGGACAGCATATGGCTACACCTTC. It specifies CASGTAYGYTF. This rearrangement joins TRBV6-5 to TRBJ1-2; 7 positions match TRBD1. V lost 11 bases and J lost 5; bases outside the gene matches: 5. The CDR3 is 11 residues long. Germline lookup yields CDR1 MNHEY and CDR2 SVGAGI.

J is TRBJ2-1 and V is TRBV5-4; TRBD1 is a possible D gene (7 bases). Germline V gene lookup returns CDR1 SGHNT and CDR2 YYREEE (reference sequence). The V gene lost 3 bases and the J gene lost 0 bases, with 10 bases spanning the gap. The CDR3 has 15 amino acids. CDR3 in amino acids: CASSSGGPSYNEQFF. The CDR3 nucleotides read TGTGCCAGCAGCTCAGGGGGGCCCTCCTACAATGAGCAGTTCTTC.

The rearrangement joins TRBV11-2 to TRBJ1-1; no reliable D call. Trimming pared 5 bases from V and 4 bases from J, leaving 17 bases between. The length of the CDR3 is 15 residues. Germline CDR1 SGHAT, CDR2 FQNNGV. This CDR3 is CASSPTGVGFTEAFF. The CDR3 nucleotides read TGTGCCAGCAGCCCTACTGGGGTGGGTTTCACTGAAGCTTTCTTT.

The CDR3 DNA sequence: TGTGCCAGCACCGGACAGGGGGCGAAAGGCGGGGAGCTGTTTTTT. This codes for CASTGQGAKGGELFF. The V gene is TRBV27, the J gene TRBJ2-2; 11 bases match TRBD1. The ends lost 7 bases at V and 7 bases at J; junction bases unmatched: 8. CDR1 is MNHEY and CDR2 is SMNVEV in the germline V gene (reference sequence). The CDR3 has 15 amino acids.